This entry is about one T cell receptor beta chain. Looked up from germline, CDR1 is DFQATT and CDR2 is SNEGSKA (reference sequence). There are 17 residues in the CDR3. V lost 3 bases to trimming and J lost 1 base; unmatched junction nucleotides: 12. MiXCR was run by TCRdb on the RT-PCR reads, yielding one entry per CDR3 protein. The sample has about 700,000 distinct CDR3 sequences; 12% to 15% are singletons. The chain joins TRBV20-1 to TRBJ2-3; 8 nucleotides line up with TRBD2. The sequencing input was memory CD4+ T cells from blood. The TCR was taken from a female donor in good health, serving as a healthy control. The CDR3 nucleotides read TGCAGTGCTAGCGGGGGGGCCGGGCGTTTTGGCACAGATACGCAGTATTTT. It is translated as CSASGGAGRFGTDTQYF.